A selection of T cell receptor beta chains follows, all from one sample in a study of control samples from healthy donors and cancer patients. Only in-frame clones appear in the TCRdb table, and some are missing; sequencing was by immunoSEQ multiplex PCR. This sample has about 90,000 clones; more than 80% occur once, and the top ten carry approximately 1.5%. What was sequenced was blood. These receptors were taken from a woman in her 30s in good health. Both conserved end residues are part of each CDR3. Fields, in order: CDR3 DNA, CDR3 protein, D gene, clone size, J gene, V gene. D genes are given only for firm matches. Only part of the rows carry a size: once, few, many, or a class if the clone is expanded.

TGTGCCAGCAGCGTAGATGGGGATAGGGGGAGAGGTACGCAGTATTTT CASSVDGDRGRGTQYF . . TRBJ2-3 TRBV9
TGTGCCACCAGCAGAGAGCGGGGTTCTGAAGCTTTCTTT CATSRERGSEAFF . once TRBJ1-1 TRBV15
TGTGCCAGCAGCTTACCCGGGGGTTTCTCTGGAAACACCATATATTTT CASSLPGGFSGNTIYF . . TRBJ1-3 TRBV11-2
TGTGCCAGCAGTTTAGGGTACCTAAATGAAAAACTGTTTTTT CASSLGYLNEKLFF . . TRBJ1-4 TRBV27
TGTGCCAGCAGCCAATCGAAACTAGCGGGGGGGCCCTCCAAAAACATTCAGTACTTC CASSQSKLAGGPSKNIQYF TRBD2 . TRBJ2-4 TRBV3-1/TRBV3-2
TGTGCCAGCAGCCGGCCGGGACCCTCAACAGATACGCAGTATTTT CASSRPGPSTDTQYF . . TRBJ2-3 TRBV5-4
TGCGCCAGCAGGAGGTATAGTAGCTCTGGGGCCAACGTCCTGACTTTC CASRRYSSSGANVLTF . few TRBJ2-6 TRBV5-1
TGTGCCAGCAGTGAAGGGTTATACACTGAAGCTTTCTTT CASSEGLYTEAFF . once TRBJ1-1 TRBV25-1
TGCGCCAGCAGTATGGACAGTAACTCCTACAATGAGCAGTTCTTC CASSMDSNSYNEQFF . . TRBJ2-1 TRBV5-1
TGTGCCAGTAGTATTTACTCCGGGACTACCTTAGCCTATGAGCAGTTCTTC CASSIYSGTTLAYEQFF TRBD2 few TRBJ2-1 TRBV19
TGTGCCAGTAGTATAGGGCCAGGAATGAACACTGAAGCTTTCTTT CASSIGPGMNTEAFF . . TRBJ1-1 TRBV19
TGTGCCAGCAGAGGACGTGTCTCGTTCACCATATATTTT CASRGRVSFTIYF . . TRBJ1-3 TRBV2
TGTGCCAGCAGTGCCGGCCTGACTAGCGGGATAGGCACAGATACGCAGTATTTT CASSAGLTSGIGTDTQYF TRBD2 . TRBJ2-3 TRBV6-4
TGTGCCAGCAGTGAAACAGGACTAGCGGGAGAGACCCAGTACTTC CASSETGLAGETQYF TRBD2 few TRBJ2-5 TRBV2
TGCGCCAGCAAGTCCCTCGGGACAGGGAACACTGAAGCTTTCTTT CASKSLGTGNTEAFF TRBD1 . TRBJ1-1 TRBV5-1
TGCAGTGCTAGAGATCTGGAGACCCAGTACTTC CSARDLETQYF . . TRBJ2-5 TRBV20-1
TGTGCCAGCAGCTCACAGGACGGGAACACTGAAGCTTTCTTT CASSSQDGNTEAFF . . TRBJ1-1 TRBV11-3
TGCGCCAGCAGCTTTACAGGGGACACTGAAGCTTTCTTT CASSFTGDTEAFF TRBD1 . TRBJ1-1 TRBV5-1
TGTGCCAGCAGTTGGACCGGCGGTGGAAACACCATATATTTT CASSWTGGGNTIYF . once TRBJ1-3 TRBV2
TGCGCCAGCAGCTTGACAGGGGAAGAGACCCAGTACTTC CASSLTGEETQYF TRBD1 . TRBJ2-5 TRBV5-1